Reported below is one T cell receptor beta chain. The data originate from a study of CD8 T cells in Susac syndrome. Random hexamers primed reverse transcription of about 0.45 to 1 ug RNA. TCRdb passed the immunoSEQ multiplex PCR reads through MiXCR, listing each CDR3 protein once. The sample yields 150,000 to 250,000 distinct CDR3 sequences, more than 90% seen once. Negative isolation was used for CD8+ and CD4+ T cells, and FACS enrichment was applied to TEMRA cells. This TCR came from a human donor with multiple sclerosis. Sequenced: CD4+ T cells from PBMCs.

DNA of the CDR3: TGTGCCAGCAGCTTAGAAAGGACTAGCGGGAGCTATGAGCAGTTCTTC. Translating gives CASSLERTSGSYEQFF. The chain uses TRBV7-9 and TRBJ2-1, with 13 bases aligning to TRBD2. Germline V gene data show CDR1 as SEHNR and CDR2 as FQNEAQ (reference sequence). The CDR3 is 16 residues long. The trim removed 1 base at V and 8 bases at J, leaving 5 bases unmatched.